This T cell receptor beta chain emerged from a study of shared clonotypes between healthy human individuals. Only in-frame clones appear in the TCRdb table, and some are missing; sequencing was by immunoSEQ multiplex PCR. This sample has about 980,000 clones; 76% occur once, and the top ten carry approximately 1.5%. The CDR3 extends over 14 amino acids. The germline V gene has CDR1 ENHRY and CDR2 SYGVKD. Between the trimmed V and J ends, which lost 6 bases and 3 bases, there was a span of 14 bases. V gene TRBV10-3 combines with J gene TRBJ2-5, with D unresolved. The receptor's source is a man aged 18 to 29 in good health. The sequenced sample was memory CD4+ T cells sorted from blood. The subset was: CD45RA-negative fraction. The CDR3 sequence: CAISATLREETQYF. The CDR3 coding sequence is TGTGCCATCAGCGCGACCCTCCGCGAAGAGACCCAGTACTTC.